The text below deals with one TCR beta chain. Antigen: not known. V was clipped by 7 bases and J by 3 bases, with 13 bases between them. The CDR3 extends over 13 amino acids. Germline V CDR1 and CDR2: DFQATT, SNEGSKA (reference sequence). The source of the sample is a study of CD8 T cells in ankylosing spondylitis. MiXCR, applied by TCRdb to the 5' RACE reads, yields one record per CDR3 protein. This repertoire shows a few hundred thousand distinct CDR3 sequences, more than 20% found once; its top ten account for 3.5%. Study results and limitations: Seemingly distinctive of ankylosing spondylitis blood was a TCR beta motif formed by eight highly homologous variants. A subset of motif variants has previously been described in the synovial fluid and blood of reactive arthritis. According to the report, clones linked to the disease were significantly enriched in matched synovial fluid samples taken from ankylosing spondylitis patients.

This TCR was recovered from a female donor with ankylosing spondylitis or in good health (not recorded which). The sequenced material came from blood, either unsorted or a sorted T cell fraction (not recorded which). V gene TRBV20-1 combines with J gene TRBJ1-5, with a weak D call TRBD1 (5 bases). In DNA form, the CDR3 reads TGCAGTGTACCGGGACGGAACAATCAGCCCCAGCATTTT. Translation gives CSVPGRNNQPQHF.